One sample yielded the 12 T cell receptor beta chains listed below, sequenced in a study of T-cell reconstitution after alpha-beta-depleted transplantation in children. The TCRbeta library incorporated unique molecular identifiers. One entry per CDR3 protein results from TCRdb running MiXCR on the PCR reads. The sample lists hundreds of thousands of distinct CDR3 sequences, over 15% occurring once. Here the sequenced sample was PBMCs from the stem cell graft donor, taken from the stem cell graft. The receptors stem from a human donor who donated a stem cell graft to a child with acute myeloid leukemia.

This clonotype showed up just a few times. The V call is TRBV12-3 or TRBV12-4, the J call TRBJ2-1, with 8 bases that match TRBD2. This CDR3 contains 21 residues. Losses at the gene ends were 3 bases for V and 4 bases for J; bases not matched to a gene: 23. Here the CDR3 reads CASSFRGRGLAGGLFYNEQFF. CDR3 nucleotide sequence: TGTGCCAGCAGTTTCAGAGGTAGAGGTCTCGCGGGGGGCCTCTTTTACAATGAGCAGTTCTTC.

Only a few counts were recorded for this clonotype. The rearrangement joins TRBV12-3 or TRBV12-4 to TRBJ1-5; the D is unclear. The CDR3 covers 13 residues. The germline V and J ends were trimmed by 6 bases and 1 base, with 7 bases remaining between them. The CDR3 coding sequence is TGTGCCAGCAGACTGTCCAGCAATCAGCCCCAGCATTTT. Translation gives CASRLSSNQPQHF.

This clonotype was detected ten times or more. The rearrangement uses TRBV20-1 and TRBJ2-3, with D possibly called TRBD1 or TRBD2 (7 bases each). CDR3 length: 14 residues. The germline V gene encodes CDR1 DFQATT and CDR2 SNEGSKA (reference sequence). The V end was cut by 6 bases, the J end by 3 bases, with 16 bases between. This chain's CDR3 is CSATRQGGTDTQYF. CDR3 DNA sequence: TGCAGTGCCACAAGACAGGGAGGGACAGATACGCAGTATTTT.

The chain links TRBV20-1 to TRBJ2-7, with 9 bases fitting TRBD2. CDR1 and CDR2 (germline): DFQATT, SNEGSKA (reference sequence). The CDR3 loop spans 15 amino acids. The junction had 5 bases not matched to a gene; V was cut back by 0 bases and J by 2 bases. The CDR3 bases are TGCAGTGCTAGAGATAGCGGGGGCTATACCTACGAGCAGTACTTC. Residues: CSARDSGGYTYEQYF.

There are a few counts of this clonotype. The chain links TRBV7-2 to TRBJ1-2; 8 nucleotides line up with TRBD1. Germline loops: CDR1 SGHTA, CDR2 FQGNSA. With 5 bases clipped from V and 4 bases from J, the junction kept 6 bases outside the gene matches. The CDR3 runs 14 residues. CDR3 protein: CASSPPDRAYGYTF. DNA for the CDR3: TGTGCCAGCAGCCCCCCGGACAGGGCCTATGGCTACACCTTC.

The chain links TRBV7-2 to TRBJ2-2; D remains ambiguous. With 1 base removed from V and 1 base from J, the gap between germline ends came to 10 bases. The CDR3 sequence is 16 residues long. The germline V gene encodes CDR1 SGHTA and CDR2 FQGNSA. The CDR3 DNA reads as TGTGCCAGCAGCTTAGTGGCGGCAGGGAACACCGGGGAGCTGTTTTTT. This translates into CASSLVAAGNTGELFF. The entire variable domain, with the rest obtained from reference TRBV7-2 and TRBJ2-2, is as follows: GAGVSQSPSNKVTEKGKDVELRCDPISGHTALYWYRQSLGQGLEFLIYFQGNSAPDKSGLPSDRFSAERTGGSVSTLTIQRTQQEDSAVYLCASSLVAAGNTGELFFGEGSRLTVL.

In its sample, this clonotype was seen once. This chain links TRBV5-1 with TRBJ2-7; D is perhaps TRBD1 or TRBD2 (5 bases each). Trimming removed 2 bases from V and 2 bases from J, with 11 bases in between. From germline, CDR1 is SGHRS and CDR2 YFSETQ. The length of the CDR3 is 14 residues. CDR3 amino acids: CASSFEGPPYEQYF. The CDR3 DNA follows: TGCGCCAGCAGCTTCGAGGGACCCCCCTACGAGCAGTACTTC. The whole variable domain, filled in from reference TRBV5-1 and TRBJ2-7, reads KAGVTQTPRYLIKTRGQQVTLSCSPISGHRSVSWYQQTPGQGLQFLFEYFSETQRNKGNFPGRFSGRQFSNSRSEMNVSTLELGDSALYLCASSFEGPPYEQYFGPGTRLTVT.

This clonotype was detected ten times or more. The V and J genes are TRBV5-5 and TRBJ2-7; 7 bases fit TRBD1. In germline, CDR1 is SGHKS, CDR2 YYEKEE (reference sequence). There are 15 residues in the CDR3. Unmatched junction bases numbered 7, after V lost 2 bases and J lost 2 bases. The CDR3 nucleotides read TGTGCCAGCAGCTTCAACCCCGGGACAGCCTACGAGCAGTACGTC. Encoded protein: CASSFNPGTAYEQYV.

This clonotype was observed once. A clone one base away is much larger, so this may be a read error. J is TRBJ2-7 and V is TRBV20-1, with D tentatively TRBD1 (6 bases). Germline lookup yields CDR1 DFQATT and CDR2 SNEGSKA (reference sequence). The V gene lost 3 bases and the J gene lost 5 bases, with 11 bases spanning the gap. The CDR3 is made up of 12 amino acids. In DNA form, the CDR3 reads TGCAGTGCTAGGGGGGCTAAGGACGAGCAGTACTTC. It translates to CSARGAKDEQYF.

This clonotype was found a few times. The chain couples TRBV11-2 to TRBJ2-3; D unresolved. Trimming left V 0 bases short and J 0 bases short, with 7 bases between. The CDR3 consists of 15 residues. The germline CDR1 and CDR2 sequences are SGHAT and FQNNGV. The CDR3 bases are TGTGCCAGCAGCTTAGACTTCCCTAGCACAGATACGCAGTATTTT. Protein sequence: CASSLDFPSTDTQYF.

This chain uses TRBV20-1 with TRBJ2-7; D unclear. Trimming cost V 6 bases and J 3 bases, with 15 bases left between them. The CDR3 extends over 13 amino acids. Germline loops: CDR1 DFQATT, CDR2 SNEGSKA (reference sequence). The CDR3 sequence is CSARPAGRYEQYV. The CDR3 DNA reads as TGCAGTGCCCGCCCAGCAGGACGCTACGAGCAGTACGTC.

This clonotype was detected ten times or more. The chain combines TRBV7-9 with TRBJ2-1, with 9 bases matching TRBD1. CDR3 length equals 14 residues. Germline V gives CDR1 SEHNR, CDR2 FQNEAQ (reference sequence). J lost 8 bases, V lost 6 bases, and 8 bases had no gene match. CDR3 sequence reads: CASSGTGRWDEQFF. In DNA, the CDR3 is TGTGCCAGCAGTGGGACAGGGAGGTGGGATGAGCAGTTCTTC.